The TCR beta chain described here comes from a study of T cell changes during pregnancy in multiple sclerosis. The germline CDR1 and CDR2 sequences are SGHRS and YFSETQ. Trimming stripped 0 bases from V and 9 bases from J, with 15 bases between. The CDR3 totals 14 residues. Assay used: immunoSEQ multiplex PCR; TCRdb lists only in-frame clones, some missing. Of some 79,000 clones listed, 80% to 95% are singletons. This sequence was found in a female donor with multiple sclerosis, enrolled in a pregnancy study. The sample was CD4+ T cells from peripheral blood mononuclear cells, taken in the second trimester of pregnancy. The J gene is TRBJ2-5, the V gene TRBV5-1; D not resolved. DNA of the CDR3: TGCGCCAGCAGCTTGGGAGGCAGTATAAAATCCCAGTACTTC. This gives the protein CASSLGGSIKSQYF. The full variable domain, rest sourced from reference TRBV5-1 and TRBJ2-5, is KAGVTQTPRYLIKTRGQQVTLSCSPISGHRSVSWYQQTPGQGLQFLFEYFSETQRNKGNFPGRFSGRQFSNSRSEMNVSTLELGDSALYLCASSLGGSIKSQYFGPGTRLLVL.